The entry below gives a single TCR beta chain sequence along with its context. The data were taken from a study of OX40 agonist ivuxolimab in advanced cancers. Study background: Enrollees could have had prior anti-PD-1, anti-PD-L1 or anti-CTLA-4 therapy, which about 40% had received.

Some clones are missing from TCRdb's copy, which holds only in-frame ones; the method was immunoSEQ multiplex PCR. The data contain about 100,000 clones, about 91% of them singletons. This CDR3 region has 18 residues. The clonotype was recovered from an adult with an advanced solid tumor such as melanoma, head and neck, liver or kidney cancer. This chain connects TRBV21-1 to TRBJ2-2; TRBD2 was called by the table and not checked on the DNA. TRBV21-1 is recorded as a pseudogene. The sequencing here drew on CD4+ or CD8+ T cells sorted from blood, taken in a trial of the OX40 agonist ivuxolimab. The CDR3 coding sequence is TGTGCCAGCAGCAAAGAGAACCGGACTAGCTGGCGTGCCGGGGAGCTGTTTTTT. This gives the protein CASSKENRTSWRAGELFF.